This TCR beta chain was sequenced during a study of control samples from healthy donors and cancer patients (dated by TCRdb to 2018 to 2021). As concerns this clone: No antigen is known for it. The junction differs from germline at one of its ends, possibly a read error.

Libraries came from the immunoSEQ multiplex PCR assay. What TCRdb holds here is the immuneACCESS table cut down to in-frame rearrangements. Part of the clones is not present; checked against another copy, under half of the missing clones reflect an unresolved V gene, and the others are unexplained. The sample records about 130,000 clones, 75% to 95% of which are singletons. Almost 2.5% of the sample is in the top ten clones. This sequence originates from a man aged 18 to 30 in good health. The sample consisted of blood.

The DNA is as follows: TGTGCCAGCAGCCACGGGACAGCTTCAGCCTTC. This sequence encodes CASSHGTASAF. The chain couples TRBV6-2 or TRBV6-3 to TRBJ1-2; a stretch of 7 junction bases matches TRBD1. From the cysteine through the phenylalanine, the CDR3 covers 11 amino acids. Just CDR3 DNA is preserved here, 33 bases in frame from base 1. The germline V gene yields MNHEY for CDR1 and SVGEGT for CDR2.